A selection of T cell receptor beta chains follows, all from one sample in a study of T cell responses to AZD1222 COVID-19 vaccine. Clones were read by immunoSEQ multiplex PCR, and TCRdb kept only the in-frame ones, dropping some. Of approximately 110,000 clones listed, 92% are singletons. The source material was peripheral blood, sampled 28 days after the second AZD1222 dose. These receptors were obtained from an adult who received the AZD1222 COVID-19 vaccine. Both conserved end residues are part of each CDR3. Each record gives: clone size, D gene, V gene, J gene, CDR3 DNA, CDR3 protein. The D gene is left open where the match is weak. Expanded clones are given a class, and other clones once, few, many or no size at all.

clone_size: -
d_call: TRBD2
v_call: TRBV5-1
j_call: TRBJ2-1
cdr3_nt: TGCGCCAGCAATAGCGGCGGGACTAGCGGTTACAATGAGCAGTTCTTC
cdr3_aa: CASNSGGTSGYNEQFF

clone_size: -
d_call: TRBD1
v_call: TRBV28
j_call: TRBJ1-1
cdr3_nt: TGTGCCAGCAGCCTACCAGGGGGGGGAACTGAAGCTTTCTTT
cdr3_aa: CASSLPGGGTEAFF

clone_size: -
d_call: -
v_call: TRBV6-5
j_call: TRBJ1-2
cdr3_nt: TGTGCCAGCACCCGAGGGGGAGGTGGCTACACCTTC
cdr3_aa: CASTRGGGGYTF

clone_size: -
d_call: -
v_call: TRBV18
j_call: TRBJ1-3
cdr3_nt: TGTGCCAGCTCACCACAGGGCTCCGGAAACACCATATATTTT
cdr3_aa: CASSPQGSGNTIYF

clone_size: -
d_call: -
v_call: TRBV25-1
j_call: TRBJ2-1
cdr3_nt: TGTGCCAGCAGTGACAACTTCTACAATGAGCAGTTCTTC
cdr3_aa: CASSDNFYNEQFF

clone_size: -
d_call: -
v_call: TRBV2
j_call: TRBJ2-6
cdr3_nt: TGTGCCAGCACCCTAATGGAGCAGGCGTCTGGGGCCAACGTCCTGACTTTC
cdr3_aa: CASTLMEQASGANVLTF

clone_size: once
d_call: -
v_call: TRBV25-1
j_call: TRBJ1-1
cdr3_nt: TGTGCCAGCAGTAAAGACAGACTGAACACTGAAGCTTTCTTT
cdr3_aa: CASSKDRLNTEAFF

clone_size: -
d_call: -
v_call: TRBV2
j_call: TRBJ2-7
cdr3_nt: TGTGCCAGCAAGGCGGGATTGCCGGGCGAGCAGTACTTC
cdr3_aa: CASKAGLPGEQYF

clone_size: -
d_call: -
v_call: TRBV18
j_call: TRBJ2-7
cdr3_nt: TGTGCCAGCTCACCGGCGGCAGGGGTTACCTACGAGCAGTACTTC
cdr3_aa: CASSPAAGVTYEQYF

clone_size: -
d_call: TRBD2
v_call: TRBV23-1
j_call: TRBJ2-2
cdr3_nt: TGCGCCAGCAGTCAAACCGGACTAGGAACGACGGGGGTAAACACCGGGGAGCTGTTTTTT
cdr3_aa: CASSQTGLGTTGVNTGELFF

clone_size: -
d_call: -
v_call: TRBV29-1
j_call: TRBJ2-7
cdr3_nt: TGCAGCGTTGGGGGGGAGACAGTGCAGTACTTC
cdr3_aa: CSVGGETVQYF

clone_size: -
d_call: -
v_call: TRBV7-9
j_call: TRBJ1-3
cdr3_nt: TGTGCCAGCAGCTTAGTTGGAGGGGGCTCTGGAAACACCATATATTTT
cdr3_aa: CASSLVGGGSGNTIYF

clone_size: -
d_call: -
v_call: TRBV6-1
j_call: TRBJ1-2
cdr3_nt: TGTGCCAGCAGTGAATATCGGGGGGGTGAGGTTGGCTACACCTTC
cdr3_aa: CASSEYRGGEVGYTF

clone_size: few
d_call: TRBD1
v_call: TRBV24-1
j_call: TRBJ2-2
cdr3_nt: TGTGCCACCAGTGCACAGGGGGCAACCAATAACACCGGGGAGCTGTTTTTT
cdr3_aa: CATSAQGATNNTGELFF

clone_size: once
d_call: TRBD1
v_call: TRBV19
j_call: TRBJ1-2
cdr3_nt: TGTGCCAGTAGTATGTGGGCAGGGGGAAATGTGGGCTACACCTTC
cdr3_aa: CASSMWAGGNVGYTF

clone_size: -
d_call: -
v_call: TRBV7-9
j_call: TRBJ2-2
cdr3_nt: TGTGCCAGCAGCTTCCCCAGGGATGCGAACACCGGGGAGCTGTTTTTT
cdr3_aa: CASSFPRDANTGELFF

clone_size: -
d_call: -
v_call: TRBV24-1
j_call: TRBJ2-3
cdr3_nt: TGTGCCACCAGTGACCCTCAAATCACAGATATGCAGTATTTT
cdr3_aa: CATSDPQITDMQYF

clone_size: -
d_call: -
v_call: TRBV18
j_call: TRBJ1-1
cdr3_nt: TGTGCCAGCTCACAAGCAGGGAACACTGAAGCTTTCTTT
cdr3_aa: CASSQAGNTEAFF

clone_size: once
d_call: TRBD1
v_call: TRBV7-9
j_call: TRBJ1-5
cdr3_nt: TGTGCCAGCAGCTCGACAGGGAGCATTTATCAGCCCCAGCATTTT
cdr3_aa: CASSSTGSIYQPQHF

clone_size: once
d_call: -
v_call: TRBV29-1
j_call: TRBJ1-2
cdr3_nt: TGCAGCGTTGAGCCCTTCTACACCTTC
cdr3_aa: CSVEPFYTF

clone_size: -
d_call: -
v_call: TRBV12-3/TRBV12-4
j_call: TRBJ2-1
cdr3_nt: TGTGCCAGCAGGATAGCGGACAATGAGCAGTTCTTC
cdr3_aa: CASRIADNEQFF

clone_size: once
d_call: -
v_call: TRBV20-1
j_call: TRBJ2-4
cdr3_nt: TGCAGTAGAGTGGCTTCTAACATTCAGTACTTC
cdr3_aa: CSRVASNIQYF

clone_size: -
d_call: TRBD2
v_call: TRBV4-1
j_call: TRBJ2-7
cdr3_nt: TGCGCCAGCAGCCAAGGGCTATGGGGGAGCGGGAGTACTTTTTACTACGAGCAGTACTTC
cdr3_aa: CASSQGLWGSGSTFYYEQYF

clone_size: -
d_call: -
v_call: TRBV7-9
j_call: TRBJ2-5
cdr3_nt: TGTGCCAGCAGCCGACAGGTCCAAGAGACCCAGTACTTC
cdr3_aa: CASSRQVQETQYF

clone_size: -
d_call: -
v_call: TRBV5-4
j_call: TRBJ1-4
cdr3_nt: TGTGCCAGCAGCCCACCGGGGGCAGGCACTAATGAAAAACTGTTTTTT
cdr3_aa: CASSPPGAGTNEKLFF

clone_size: -
d_call: -
v_call: TRBV28
j_call: TRBJ2-3
cdr3_nt: TGTGCCAGCAGTTGGAGCACAGATACGCAGTATTTT
cdr3_aa: CASSWSTDTQYF

clone_size: -
d_call: TRBD1
v_call: TRBV2
j_call: TRBJ1-3
cdr3_nt: TGTGCCAGCAGTAACAGGGGACTCGCAAACACCATATATTTT
cdr3_aa: CASSNRGLANTIYF

clone_size: -
d_call: TRBD1
v_call: TRBV5-8
j_call: TRBJ1-5
cdr3_nt: TGTGCCAGCAGCCGACGGGACAGGGCAATTATGCGCAATCAGCCCCAGCATTTT
cdr3_aa: CASSRRDRAIMRNQPQHF

clone_size: -
d_call: -
v_call: TRBV19
j_call: TRBJ1-5
cdr3_nt: TGTGCCAGTAGTACCCCCATGGCCAGGGAAATGGTGTTCGGCAATCAGCCCCAGCATTTT
cdr3_aa: CASSTPMAREMVFGNQPQHF

clone_size: -
d_call: -
v_call: TRBV27
j_call: TRBJ2-2
cdr3_nt: TGTGCCAGCAGTTCAACCGGGGTAAACACCGGGGAGCTGTTTTTT
cdr3_aa: CASSSTGVNTGELFF

clone_size: -
d_call: -
v_call: TRBV5-1
j_call: TRBJ1-4
cdr3_nt: TGCGCCAGCAGCTTGGGACAGAATGAAAAACTGTTTTTT
cdr3_aa: CASSLGQNEKLFF

clone_size: -
d_call: -
v_call: TRBV27
j_call: TRBJ1-1
cdr3_nt: TGTGCCAGCAGTTTATGGGGGCAGAAAGAAGCTTTCTTT
cdr3_aa: CASSLWGQKEAFF

clone_size: few
d_call: -
v_call: TRBV7-9
j_call: TRBJ2-2
cdr3_nt: TGTGCCAGCAGCTTAGTTACGGAGCTGTTTTTT
cdr3_aa: CASSLVTELFF

clone_size: -
d_call: TRBD1
v_call: TRBV7-9
j_call: TRBJ1-1
cdr3_nt: TGTGCCAGCAGCTTAGTAGGAGGGGGCGGAACTGAAGCTTTCTTT
cdr3_aa: CASSLVGGGGTEAFF

clone_size: -
d_call: TRBD1
v_call: TRBV7-2
j_call: TRBJ1-5
cdr3_nt: TGTGCCAGCAGCTTGAGGGACAGGGGAACTCAGCCCCAGCATTTT
cdr3_aa: CASSLRDRGTQPQHF

clone_size: once
d_call: -
v_call: TRBV2
j_call: TRBJ2-3
cdr3_nt: TGTGCCAGCAGCGGGTTAGGGCTCACAGATACGCAGTATTTT
cdr3_aa: CASSGLGLTDTQYF

clone_size: -
d_call: -
v_call: TRBV27
j_call: TRBJ1-6
cdr3_nt: TGTGCCAGCAGTTTCTCCACCAGGGTATACCACCAACCCCTCCACTTT
cdr3_aa: CASSFSTRVYHQPLHF

clone_size: -
d_call: -
v_call: TRBV19
j_call: TRBJ2-3
cdr3_nt: TGTGCCAGTAGTACCCCGGACGCCCTAACAGATACGCAGTATTTT
cdr3_aa: CASSTPDALTDTQYF

clone_size: -
d_call: -
v_call: TRBV19
j_call: TRBJ1-2
cdr3_nt: TGTGCCAGTAGTGTCCTGACAGCCAGAATAACACTAAACTATGGCTACACCTTC
cdr3_aa: CASSVLTARITLNYGYTF

clone_size: once
d_call: -
v_call: TRBV27
j_call: TRBJ1-5
cdr3_nt: TGTGCCAGCAGTTTAGACAGGACAAACAATCAGCCCCAGCATTTT
cdr3_aa: CASSLDRTNNQPQHF

clone_size: -
d_call: -
v_call: TRBV12-3/TRBV12-4
j_call: TRBJ1-1
cdr3_nt: TGTGCCAGCAGTTTTGGGACGAACACTGAAGCTTTCTTT
cdr3_aa: CASSFGTNTEAFF

clone_size: once
d_call: -
v_call: TRBV23-1
j_call: TRBJ2-6
cdr3_nt: TGCGCCAGCAGTCCCCCCCGGGCCTCTGGGGCCAACGTCCTGACTTTC
cdr3_aa: CASSPPRASGANVLTF

clone_size: -
d_call: -
v_call: TRBV15
j_call: TRBJ1-5
cdr3_nt: TGTGCCACCAGCATCAACAGGGAAGGCGGTCAGCCCCAGCATTTT
cdr3_aa: CATSINREGGQPQHF

clone_size: -
d_call: TRBD1
v_call: TRBV2
j_call: TRBJ1-5
cdr3_nt: TGTGCCAGCAGAGAGGGGACAGGGGGATATCAGCCCCAGCATTTT
cdr3_aa: CASREGTGGYQPQHF

clone_size: -
d_call: -
v_call: TRBV19
j_call: TRBJ2-1
cdr3_nt: TGTGCCAGTAGTGTGAGACAAGATGAGCAGTTCTTC
cdr3_aa: CASSVRQDEQFF